The 8 T cell receptor beta chains in this list originate from one sample, sequenced in a study of blood T cell repertoires in COVID-19. Generated by immunoSEQ multiplex PCR, the TCRdb table keeps only in-frame clones and is missing some. The table records approximately 140,000 clones, approximately 84% of them present only once. Sequencing was performed on peripheral blood. These receptors were collected from a man aged 70-80 years with acute or convalescent COVID-19.

The chain links TRBV7-8 to TRBJ1-6; D perhaps matches TRBD1 (5 bases). V was pared by 2 bases and J by 6 bases, with 8 bases between. Germline CDR1 is SGHVS and CDR2 is FQNEAQ. This CDR3 region has 14 residues. For the CDR3, the DNA is TGTGCCAGCAGCTTATATCAGGGTAATTCACCCCTCCACTTT. It specifies CASSLYQGNSPLHF.

The V gene is TRBV5-4, the J gene TRBJ1-4; 9 positions match TRBD1. J was trimmed by 5 bases and V by 4 bases; bases with no gene match: 12. This CDR3 has 17 residues. CDR1 SGHNT and CDR2 YYREEE come from the germline V gene (reference sequence). CDR3 in amino acids: CASSRGTGSSGNEKLFF. In nucleotides, the CDR3 is TGTGCCAGCAGCCGCGGGACAGGGTCATCGGGGAATGAAAAACTGTTTTTT. The full variable domain, with the rest looked up from reference TRBV5-4 and TRBJ1-4, is ETGVTQSPTHLIKTRGQQVTLRCSSQSGHNTVSWYQQALGQGPQFIFQYYREEENGRGNFPPRFSGLQFPNYSSELNVNALELDDSALYLCASSRGTGSSGNEKLFFGSGTQLSVL.

V is TRBV6-5 and J is TRBJ1-4; 7 bases agree with TRBD1. V shed 6 bases, J shed 7 bases, and the junction held 8 bases outside the gene matches. The V gene's germline CDR1 is MNHEY and CDR2 SVGAGI. The CDR3 loop spans 14 amino acids. The CDR3 spells CASRRQGVSEKLFF. CDR3 DNA sequence: TGTGCCAGCAGAAGACAGGGAGTTAGTGAAAAACTGTTTTTT.

The V gene is TRBV2, the J gene TRBJ2-3; 7 positions match TRBD2. Germline V gene data show CDR1 as SNHLY and CDR2 as FYNNEI. V trimming: 7 bases; J trimming: 0 bases; junction bases outside the gene matches: 10. CDR3 length: 16 amino acids. Written as DNA, the CDR3 is TGTGCCAGCACCGCGGGGGAACCGAGTAGCACAGATACGCAGTATTTT. Translated, it gives CASTAGEPSSTDTQYF.

The chain recombines TRBV27 with TRBJ2-3, with 8 bases aligning to TRBD1. Germline CDR1 and CDR2: MNHEY and SMNVEV (reference sequence). J was trimmed by 5 bases and V by 5 bases; bases with no gene match: 9. The CDR3 extends over 15 amino acids. The CDR3 loop reads CASSPGQGWVDTQYF. The CDR3 DNA reads as TGTGCCAGCAGTCCCGGACAGGGTTGGGTAGATACGCAGTATTTT.

This chain uses TRBV24-1 with TRBJ2-5, with D maybe TRBD1 (6 bases). The CDR3 runs 14 residues. Between the trimmed V and J ends, which lost 3 bases and 5 bases, there was a span of 12 bases. Germline assignment: CDR1 KGHDR and CDR2 SFDVKD. The CDR3 DNA reads as TGTGCCACCAGTGATAACAACAGGGATGAGACCCAGTACTTC. It is translated as CATSDNNRDETQYF.

J is TRBJ2-5 and V is TRBV14, with D perhaps matching TRBD1 (6 bases). This CDR3 has 15 residues. Trimming left V 0 bases short and J 7 bases short, with 15 bases between. CDR1 and CDR2 (germline): SGHDN, FVKESK. CDR3 in amino acids: CASSQDWSRGRTQYF. In DNA, the CDR3 is TGTGCCAGCAGCCAAGACTGGTCCAGGGGTCGGACCCAGTACTTC.

This chain connects TRBV7-2 to TRBJ1-5, with D possibly being TRBD1 (5 bases). The length of the CDR3 is 14 residues. V was clipped by 5 bases and J by 1 base, with 9 bases between them. The V gene's germline CDR1 is SGHTA and CDR2 FQGNSA. CDR3 in amino acids: CASSPAGSNQPQHF. Written as DNA, the CDR3 is TGTGCCAGCAGCCCAGCAGGGAGCAATCAGCCCCAGCATTTT.